Sequencing of this T cell receptor beta chain was carried out in a study of shared clonotypes between healthy human individuals. The overall study: The people who gave samples were a couple of women and a few men aged 18 to 49.

This CDR3 has 17 residues. Trimming removed 4 bases from V and 1 base from J, with 19 bases in between. Germline CDR1 SGDLS, CDR2 YYNGEE. In the sorted-subset replicate PCRs, 150 to 250 ng DNA, 25,000 to 30,000 T cell genomes, was used. Assay used: immunoSEQ multiplex PCR; TCRdb lists only in-frame clones, some missing. Among millions of clones listed, about 93% were seen once. Naive CD8 cells were CD45RO-negative, positively selected for CCR7, excluding terminally differentiated effector memory CD45RA+ cells. All the donors were Caucasian adults who lived in Nashville, Tennessee. This receptor was identified in a man aged 18 to 30 in good health. Some clones in this sample may be carry-over from other donors' samples. The sample consisted of naive CD8+ T cells from PBMCs. The V call is TRBV9, the J call TRBJ2-3; D ambiguous. The CDR3 DNA reads as TGTGCCAGCAGCACCGAGCCGGGCCTAACAGGCACAGATACGCAGTATTTT. Its protein product is CASSTEPGLTGTDTQYF. Full variable domain (outside the CDR3, taken from reference TRBV9 and TRBJ2-3): DSGVTQTPKHLITATGQRVTLRCSPRSGDLSVYWYQQSLDQGLQFLIQYYNGEERAKGNILERFSAQQFPDLHSELNLSSLELGDSALYFCASSTEPGLTGTDTQYFGPGTRLTVL.